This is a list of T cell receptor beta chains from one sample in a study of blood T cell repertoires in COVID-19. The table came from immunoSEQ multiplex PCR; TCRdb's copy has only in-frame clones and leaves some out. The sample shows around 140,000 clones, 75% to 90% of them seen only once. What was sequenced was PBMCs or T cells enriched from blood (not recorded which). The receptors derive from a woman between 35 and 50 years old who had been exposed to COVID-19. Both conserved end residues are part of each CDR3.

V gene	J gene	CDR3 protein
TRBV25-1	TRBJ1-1	CASSEGYIEAFF
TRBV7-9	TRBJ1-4	CASSLGGTVTRLFF
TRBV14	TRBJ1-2	CASSPLQIPHGYTF
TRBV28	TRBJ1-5	CASSLSDREDQPQHF
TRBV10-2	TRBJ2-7	CASRDRGDSYEQYF
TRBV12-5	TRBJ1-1	CASGLGGQLNTEAFF
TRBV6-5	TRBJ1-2	CASNPGTVRGYGYTF
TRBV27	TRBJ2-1	CASSQGDNYNEQFF
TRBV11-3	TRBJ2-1	CASSLEGDRNYNEQFF
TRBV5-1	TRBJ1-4	CASSLNRGNEKLFF
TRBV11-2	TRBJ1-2	CASSLGQGSGYTF
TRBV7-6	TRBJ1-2	CASSNSGQGSNYGYTF
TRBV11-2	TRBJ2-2	CASSLDGSGGTGELFF
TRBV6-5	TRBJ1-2	CASNYRGSGYTF
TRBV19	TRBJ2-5	CASSRQGLWETQYF
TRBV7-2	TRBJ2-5	CASSLNAAETQYF
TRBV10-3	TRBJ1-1	CSAGTLNTEAFF
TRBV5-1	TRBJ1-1	CASSHQDRGGTEAFF
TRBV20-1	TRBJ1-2	CSASKEPRDGYTF
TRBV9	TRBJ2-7	CASSLLAGGSYEQYF
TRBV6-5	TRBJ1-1	CASLLGPLNTEAFF
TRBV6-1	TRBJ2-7	CASSETGIGYEQYF
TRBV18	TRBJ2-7	CASSPQDRVNEQYF
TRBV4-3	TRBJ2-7	CASSQGQGAYEQYF
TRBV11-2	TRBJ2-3	CASSLGAGGPSDTQYF
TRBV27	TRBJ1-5	CASKGANSNQPQHF
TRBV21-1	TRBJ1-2	CASSFWVKRLGYTF
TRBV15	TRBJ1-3	CATSRDRQIGNTIYF
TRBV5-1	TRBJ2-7	CASSLGQGGNEQYF
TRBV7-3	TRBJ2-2	CASSFAGMDTGELFF
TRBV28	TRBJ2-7	CASSPRTGSYEQYF
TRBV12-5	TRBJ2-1	CASEASGPSYNEQFF
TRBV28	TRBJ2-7	CASTPVGGEQYF
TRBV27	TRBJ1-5	CASSLEGFSNQPQHF
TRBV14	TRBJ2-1	CASSQESGGVRPNEQFF
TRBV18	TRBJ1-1	CASSPGWGDTEAFF
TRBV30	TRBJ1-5	CAWSGGVEGNQPQHF
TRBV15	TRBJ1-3	CATSRSDSQGNTIYF
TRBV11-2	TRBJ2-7	CATLQIGAGIHEQYF
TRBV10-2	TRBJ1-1	CASVLEGGGTEAFF
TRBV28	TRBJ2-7	CASKDSPYEQYF
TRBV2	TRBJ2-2	CASKQTGELFF
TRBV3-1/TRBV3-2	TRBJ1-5	CASSQETGNNQPQHF
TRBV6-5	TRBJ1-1	CASSDRGWDTEAFF
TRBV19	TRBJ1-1	CASSIPGEGFTEAFF
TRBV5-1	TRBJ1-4	CASSLGQGGEKLFF
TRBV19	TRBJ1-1	CASGDISILGGFRTEAFF
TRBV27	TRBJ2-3	CASSITSHLLTDTQYF
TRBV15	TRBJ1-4	CATSRRRTGTVNEKLFF
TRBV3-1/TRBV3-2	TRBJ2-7	CASSHLPGLAGNYEQYF